These 6 T cell receptor beta chains came from one sample sequenced in a study of control samples from healthy donors and cancer patients. Measured with immunoSEQ multiplex PCR; TCRdb has only the in-frame clones, and not every one. The sample includes some 89,000 clones, 86% of them seen just once. Input material: blood. The source is a man in his thirties or forties in good health.

The DNA of the CDR3 is TGTGCCAGCAGCTCACCTGAAGGGCGAAACACCATATATTTT. The encoded protein is CASSSPEGRNTIYF. This chain connects TRBV5-5 to TRBJ1-3; D is ambiguous. V was cut by 3 bases and J by 5 bases, with 12 bases left in between. From germline, CDR1 is SGHKS and CDR2 YYEKEE (reference sequence). The CDR3 contains 14 residues.

The rearrangement uses TRBV6-2 or TRBV6-3 and TRBJ2-6, with 11 bases identical to TRBD1. Germline V gene sequence: CDR1 MNHEY, CDR2 SVGEGT. CDR3 length equals 19 residues. V was clipped by 5 bases and J by 0 bases; unmatched bases: 9. Here the CDR3 DNA reads TGTGCCAGCAGTCGCCAGGGGACAGGGGGTTACTCTGGGGCCAACGTCCTGACTTTC. The encoded protein is CASSRQGTGGYSGANVLTF.

The chain joins TRBV28 to TRBJ2-3; TRBD2 matches 7 bases. CDR3 length equals 17 residues. V lost 1 base to trimming and J lost 2 bases; unmatched junction nucleotides: 9. Per germline, CDR1 MDHEN and CDR2 SYDVKM. The CDR3 coding sequence is TGTGCCAGCAGTTTATCCTCGGGGGGACCGACCACAGATACGCAGTATTTT. It yields the protein CASSLSSGGPTTDTQYF.

This chain connects TRBV7-9 to TRBJ2-5; the match to TRBD2 covers 8 bases. The CDR3 consists of 17 residues. CDR1 is SEHNR and CDR2 is FQNEAQ in the germline V gene (reference sequence). Trimming at V came to 4 bases and at J to 10 bases, leaving 20 bases not matched to a gene. The CDR3 region has the DNA TGTGCCAGCAGCTCCCTCGGGACTAGACTAGGGGCCCGAGGCCAGTACTTC. This translates into CASSSLGTRLGARGQYF.

The J gene is TRBJ2-3, the V gene TRBV27, with D perhaps matching TRBD1 or TRBD2 (6 bases each). CDR3 length: 16 amino acids. In germline, CDR1 is MNHEY, CDR2 SMNVEV (reference sequence). V dropped 2 bases and J dropped 4 bases, with 16 bases sitting between them. The CDR3 reads CASSLGGSGAADTQYF. For the CDR3, the DNA is TGTGCCAGCAGTTTAGGGGGTTCGGGGGCCGCAGATACGCAGTATTTT.

This chain joins TRBV19 and TRBJ1-2; maybe TRBD1 (5 bases). V lost 3 bases and J lost 3, with 14 bases in between. Germline loops: CDR1 LNHDA, CDR2 SQIVND (reference sequence). The CDR3 has 15 amino acids. The CDR3 DNA reads as TGTGCCAGTAGTATGGGTATCGGGACGGACTATGGCTACACCTTC. It specifies CASSMGIGTDYGYTF.